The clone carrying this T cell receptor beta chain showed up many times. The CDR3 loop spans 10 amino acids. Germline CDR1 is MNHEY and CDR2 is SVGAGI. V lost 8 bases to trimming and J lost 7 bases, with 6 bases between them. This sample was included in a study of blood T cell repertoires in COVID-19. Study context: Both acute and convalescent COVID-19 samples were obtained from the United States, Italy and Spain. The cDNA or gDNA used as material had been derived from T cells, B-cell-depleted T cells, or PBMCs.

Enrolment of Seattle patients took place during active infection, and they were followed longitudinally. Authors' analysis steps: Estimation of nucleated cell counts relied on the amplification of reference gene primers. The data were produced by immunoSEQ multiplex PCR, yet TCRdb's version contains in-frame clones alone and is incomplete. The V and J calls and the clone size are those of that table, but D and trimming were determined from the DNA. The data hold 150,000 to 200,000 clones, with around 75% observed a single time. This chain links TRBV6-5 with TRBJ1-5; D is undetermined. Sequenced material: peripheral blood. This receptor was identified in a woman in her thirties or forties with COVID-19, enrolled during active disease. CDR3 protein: CASSSQPQHF. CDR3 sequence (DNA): TGTGCCAGCTCAAGCCAGCCCCAGCATTTT.